This T cell receptor (beta chain) is from a study of blood T cell repertoires in COVID-19. Study-wide context: Sample material is recorded as cDNA or gDNA derived from T cells, B-cell-depleted T cells, or PBMCs.

In the authors' methods: Nucleated cell number was recorded as an estimate derived from reference gene primer amplification. Assay used: immunoSEQ multiplex PCR; TCRdb lists only in-frame clones, some missing. D and trimming come from the DNA, and the V and J calls and clone size come from that table. The data contain about 73,000 clones, roughly 76% of them singletons. CDR3 length equals 16 residues. V was pared by 3 bases and J by 6 bases, with 7 bases of the junction left unmatched. Germline V lookup: CDR1 SGHRS, CDR2 YFSETQ. The chain combines TRBV5-1 with TRBJ2-3, with TRBD2 matching over 13 bases. The origin of this receptor is a woman in her 70s with acute or convalescent COVID-19. The sample comprised peripheral blood. DNA of the CDR3: TGCGCCAGCAGCTCAACTAGCGGGAGGGCCTTCGATACGCAGTATTTT. Translation gives CASSSTSGRAFDTQYF.